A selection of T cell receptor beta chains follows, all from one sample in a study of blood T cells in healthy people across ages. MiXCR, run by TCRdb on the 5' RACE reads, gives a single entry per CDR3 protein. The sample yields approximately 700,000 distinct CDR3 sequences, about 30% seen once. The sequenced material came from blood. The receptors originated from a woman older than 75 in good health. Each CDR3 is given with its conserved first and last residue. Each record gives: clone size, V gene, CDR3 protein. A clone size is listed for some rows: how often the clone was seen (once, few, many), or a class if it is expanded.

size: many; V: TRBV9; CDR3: CASSVAGLADKETQYF
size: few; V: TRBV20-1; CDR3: CSANRQGVNTEAFF
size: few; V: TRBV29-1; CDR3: CSVAAVPSMNTEAFF
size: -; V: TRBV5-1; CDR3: CASSPTTYNEQFF
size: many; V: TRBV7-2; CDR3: CASSRDRGQPQHF
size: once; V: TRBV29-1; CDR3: CSAQGQGAVEQYF
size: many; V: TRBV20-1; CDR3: CSARSKTTGTGSPLHF
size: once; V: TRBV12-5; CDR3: CASGWGTGTSEAFF
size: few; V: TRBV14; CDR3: CASSLGGPDDAQYF
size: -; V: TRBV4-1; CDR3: CASSQDAGQTSAINIQYF
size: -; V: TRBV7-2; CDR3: CASRLTGGGETQYF
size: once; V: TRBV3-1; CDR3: CASSRGTSSTDTQYF
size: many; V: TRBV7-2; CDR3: CASSPGKDEQFF
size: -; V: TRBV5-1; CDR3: CASREAEYIFLTDTQYF
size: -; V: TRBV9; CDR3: CASSRWSTDTQYF
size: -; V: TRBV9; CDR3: CASPLDGTAANYGYTF
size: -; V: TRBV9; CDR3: CASSVGASGGAADTQYF
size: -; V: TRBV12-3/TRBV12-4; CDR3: CASSPGTSGGNTGELFF
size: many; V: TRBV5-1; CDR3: CASSWGGGTVSSNEQFF
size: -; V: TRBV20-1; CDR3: CSARDSAVTDTQYF
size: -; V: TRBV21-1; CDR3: CASSKASLRGYTF
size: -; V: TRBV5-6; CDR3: CVSSSIDRGAYNEQYF
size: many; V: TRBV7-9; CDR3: CASSAGTSGGTYQETQYF
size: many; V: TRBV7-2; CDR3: CASSHPGRTQYF
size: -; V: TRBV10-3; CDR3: CAISGASYNEQFF
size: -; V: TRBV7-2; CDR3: CASSSDRDPSTDTQYF
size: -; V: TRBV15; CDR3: CATSRMVTEETQFF
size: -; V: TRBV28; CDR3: CASSLSSRALGWEEQYF
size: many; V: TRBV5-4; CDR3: CASSLGQGGLGEQFF
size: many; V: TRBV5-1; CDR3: CASSSAGQGANQETQYF
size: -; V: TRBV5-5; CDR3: CASSGEGLGSQHF
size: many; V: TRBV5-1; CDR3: CASSLATGQKETQYF
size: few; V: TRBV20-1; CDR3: CSSTSGGLGDEQYF
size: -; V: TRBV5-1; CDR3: CASSPLRGVNTEAFF
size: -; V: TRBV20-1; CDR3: CSARITGERFF
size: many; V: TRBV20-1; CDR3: CSAWDYRWGSYNEQFF
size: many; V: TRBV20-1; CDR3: CSARRVVGEGYTF
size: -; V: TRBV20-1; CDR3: CSAGSGLAGANEQYF
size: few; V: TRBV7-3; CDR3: CASSVRSNTEAFF
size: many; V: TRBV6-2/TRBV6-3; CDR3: CASSRLAGVKTQYF
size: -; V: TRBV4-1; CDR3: CASSPPPEVHSYNEQYF